The TCR beta chain described here comes from a study of blood T cells in healthy people across ages. Per the germline V gene, CDR1 is SGHRS and CDR2 is YFSETQ. CDR3 length equals 14 residues. For the second PCR, which ran for about 7 to 11 cycles, a sample-barcoded 5' primer and a J-beta primer mix were used. TCRdb itself ran the 5' RACE reads through MiXCR, one entry per CDR3 protein. The profile shows some 1.8 million distinct CDR3 sequences, around 42% of them singletons. Points on this clonotype: The junction does not match germline at one end; this may be a read error.

The V call is TRBV5-1, the J call TRBJ1-1, with D possibly matching TRBD1 (5 bases). This clonotype was sampled from a human donor in good health. What was sequenced was blood. The CDR3: CASSAGRLNTEAFF. As DNA, the CDR3 is TGTGCCAGCAGCGCGGGACGCTTGAACACTGAAGCTTTCTTT.